This TCR beta chain was observed in a study of CD8+ T cells in alopecia areata. Overall study context: Percent affected scalp area, the SALT score, rated treated patients' severity.

The study, taken as a whole, reports: Clonality in the scalp and expanded CD8+ clones ranked among the top 100 were significantly decreased by tofacitinib. Scalp and blood retained many expanded lesional clones during tofacitinib. Clonality was higher in lesional than normal scalp, especially in alopecia totalis/universalis.

cDNA reverse transcribed from extracted RNA served as the sequencing template. This table comes from immunoSEQ multiplex PCR, and its TCRdb copy is limited to in-frame clones, with some not included. This table holds hundreds of thousands of clones, more than 30% found once. Documented treatment: oral pan-JAK inhibitor, 5-10 mg twice daily. The table lists this clone with a few counts. The antigen remains unidentified. Trimming shortened V by 7 bases and J by 0 bases, and 13 bases separated the two germline ends. CDR1 is MNHNY, CDR2 SVGAGI, per germline (reference sequence). CDR3 size: 15 residues. Sequenced here: CD4+ T cells sorted from blood, sampled between weeks 30 and 35, from a patient treated with tofacitinib. The rearrangement joins TRBV6-6 to TRBJ2-1, with D perhaps TRBD2 (6 bases). The receptor was derived from a human donor with alopecia areata. The CDR3 sequence: CASIGTSGSYNEQFF. The CDR3 DNA is TGTGCCAGCATCGGGACTTCCGGCTCCTACAATGAGCAGTTCTTC.